The 28 T cell receptor beta chains below all came from one sample that was sequenced in a study of neoadjuvant anti-PD-1 for oral cavity cancer (TCRdb year 2021). The library was produced with the immunoSEQ multiplex PCR assay. TCRdb mirrors the immuneACCESS table, restricted to in-frame sequences. Some clones are absent from its copies; in checked studies, under half trace to an unresolved V gene, and the reason for the others is unknown. The sample records about 13,000 clones, roughly two thirds of which are singletons. The ten top clones hold approximately 2.8% of the sample. The intended sense of this specimen's time point label: after neoadjuvant nivolumab, at surgical resection. The sequenced sample was PBMCs, obtained after nivolumab (anti-PD-1) treatment. Receptors originate from a person aged 35-79 years with oral cavity squamous cell carcinoma.

The chain recombines TRBV6-6 with TRBJ2-7, with TRBD2 identical over 7 bases. The junction had 5 bases not matched to a gene; V was cut back by 1 base and J by 2 bases. This CDR3 is 15 amino acids long. Germline V lookup: CDR1 MNHNY, CDR2 SVGAGI (reference sequence). The CDR3 loop reads CASSYWGGSTYEQYF. The DNA for the CDR3 is TGTGCCAGCAGTTACTGGGGCGGGAGTACCTACGAGCAGTACTTC.

The sample holds a few counts of this clone. V and J are TRBV9 and TRBJ1-1; D not resolved. The CDR3 is 13 residues long. The germline CDR1 and CDR2 sequences are SGDLS and YYNGEE. V lost 4 bases and J 1 base, leaving 8 bases between the germline ends. CDR3 nucleotide sequence: TGTGCCAGCAGCATGGGTGCGAACACTGAAGCTTTCTTT. It encodes CASSMGANTEAFF.

The rearrangement links TRBV6-5 to TRBJ2-5; a weak D match, TRBD1 (6 bases). Germline V gene data show CDR1 as MNHEY and CDR2 as SVGAGI. The V end lost 3 bases, the J end lost 2 bases, and 10 bases lay between the germline ends. The CDR3 is 14 residues long. CDR3 DNA sequence: TGTGCCAGCAGTTATTCGACAGGACAAGAGACCCAGTACTTC. Encoded protein: CASSYSTGQETQYF.

The table lists this clone with a few counts. The rearrangement joins TRBV19 to TRBJ2-7; the D gene could be TRBD1 or TRBD2 (7 bases each). The CDR3 has 15 residues. The V end was cut by 3 bases, the J end by 2 bases, with 14 bases between. The germline V gene has CDR1 LNHDA and CDR2 SQIVND (reference sequence). The DNA of the CDR3 is TGTGCCAGTAGTATTGGTCAGGGGGGGGCCTACGAGCAGTACTTC. It yields the protein CASSIGQGGAYEQYF.

The chain is built from TRBV5-1 and TRBJ2-5; 7 bases are shared with TRBD1. Germline CDR1 and CDR2: SGHRS and YFSETQ. The length of the CDR3 is 14 residues. Losses at the gene ends were 4 bases for V and 2 bases for J; bases not matched to a gene: 5. The CDR3 nucleotides are TGCGCCAGCAGCGTGGGACAGCTTCAAGAGACCCAGTACTTC. This encodes CASSVGQLQETQYF.

This clone showed up just a few times. This rearrangement joins TRBV7-9 to TRBJ2-7; D is ambiguous. Per germline, CDR1 SEHNR and CDR2 FQNEAQ (reference sequence). Trimming removed 4 bases from V and 6 bases from J, with 7 bases in between. There are 11 residues in the CDR3. The CDR3 spells CASSSASEQYF. CDR3 nucleotides: TGTGCCAGCAGCTCCGCGAGCGAGCAGTACTTC.

The rearrangement links TRBV13 to TRBJ2-2; D remains unclear. The germline CDR1 and CDR2 sequences are PRHDT and FYEKMQ (reference sequence). The CDR3 totals 12 residues. V was pared by 1 base and J by 8 bases, with 5 bases between. The CDR3 DNA reads as TGTGCCAGCAGCTTAGCCCTTGGGGAGCTGTTTTTT. As protein: CASSLALGELFF. The whole variable domain, filled in from reference TRBV13 and TRBJ2-2, reads AAGVIQSPRHLIKEKRETATLKCYPIPRHDTVYWYQQGPGQDPQFLISFYEKMQSDKGSIPDRFSAQQFSDYHSELNMSSLELGDSALYFCASSLALGELFFGEGSRLTVL.

The chain has TRBV6-5 and TRBJ1-1, with D uncertain. CDR3 size: 14 residues. Trimming removed 0 bases from V and 0 bases from J, with 5 bases in between. Germline assignment: CDR1 MNHEY and CDR2 SVGAGI. DNA of the CDR3: TGTGCCAGCAGTTACTCTAGGGTGAACACTGAAGCTTTCTTT. It is translated as CASSYSRVNTEAFF.

V and J are TRBV5-6 and TRBJ2-1, with no clear D. The V and J ends lost 4 bases and 8 bases respectively, with 13 bases between them. This CDR3 is built from 13 residues. Germline V gene sequence: CDR1 SGHDT, CDR2 YYEEEE. DNA of the CDR3: TGTGCCAGCAGCCTCGACCCCTGGGATGAGCAGTTCTTC. It encodes CASSLDPWDEQFF.

This chain links TRBV28 with TRBJ1-1, with a tentative D call TRBD1 (6 bases). Trimming removed 2 bases from V and 6 bases from J, with 13 bases in between. CDR1 is MDHEN and CDR2 is SYDVKM in the germline V gene. The CDR3 is 14 amino acids. The DNA for the CDR3 is TGTGCCAGCAGTTTACTGGACAGAGGATCTGAAGCTTTCTTT. Translation: CASSLLDRGSEAFF.

The chain couples TRBV19 to TRBJ2-7; TRBD1 is a possible D gene (5 bases). The CDR3 extends over 16 amino acids. Trimming shortened V by 5 bases and J by 0 bases, and 17 bases separated the two germline ends. The germline V gene encodes CDR1 LNHDA and CDR2 SQIVND (reference sequence). This CDR3 is CASSDPRAAASYEQYF. DNA for the CDR3: TGTGCCAGTAGTGACCCCAGGGCGGCAGCCTCCTACGAGCAGTACTTC.

The chain recombines TRBV27 with TRBJ2-7; D perhaps matches TRBD2 (5 bases). The V gene lost 6 bases and the J gene lost 2 bases, with 11 bases spanning the gap. Germline V lookup: CDR1 MNHEY, CDR2 SMNVEV (reference sequence). CDR3 length equals 13 residues. As DNA, the CDR3 is TGTGCCAGCAGATCGACCGGGACCTACGAGCAGTACTTC. Amino acids: CASRSTGTYEQYF.

This sequence joins TRBV5-1 and TRBJ1-2; D is unresolved. Between the trimmed V and J ends, which lost 1 base and 3 bases, there was a span of 7 bases. Germline-derived CDR1 and CDR2 are SGHRS and YFSETQ. The CDR3 extends over 13 amino acids. This CDR3 is CASSLLDHYGYTF. The DNA for the CDR3 is TGCGCCAGCAGCTTGTTGGACCACTATGGCTACACCTTC.

V usage is TRBV2 and J usage is TRBJ2-3; no clear D gene. Germline V gene sequence: CDR1 SNHLY, CDR2 FYNNEI. V was trimmed by 6 bases and J by 1 base, leaving 14 bases between them. The CDR3 is 15 amino acids. The CDR3 here is CASRLALIGTDTQYF. The CDR3 nucleotides are TGTGCCAGCAGGCTGGCCCTTATAGGCACAGATACGCAGTATTTT.

The chain employs TRBV5-1 and TRBJ2-1; D not certain. CDR3 length equals 13 residues. CDR1 and CDR2 (germline): SGHRS, YFSETQ. Trimming shortened V by 0 bases and J by 4 bases, and 5 bases separated the two germline ends. In DNA, the CDR3 is TGCGCCAGCAGCTTGGGTCTTTACAATGAGCAGTTCTTC. As protein: CASSLGLYNEQFF. Combining the CDR3 with reference TRBV5-1 and TRBJ2-1 gives the whole variable domain KAGVTQTPRYLIKTRGQQVTLSCSPISGHRSVSWYQQTPGQGLQFLFEYFSETQRNKGNFPGRFSGRQFSNSRSEMNVSTLELGDSALYLCASSLGLYNEQFFGPGTRLTVL.

This sequence joins TRBV19 and TRBJ2-2; a possible D gene is TRBD1 (6 bases). The germline V gene has CDR1 LNHDA and CDR2 SQIVND (reference sequence). Between the trimmed V and J ends, which lost 3 bases and 1 base, there was a span of 12 bases. CDR3 size: 16 residues. As DNA, the CDR3 is TGTGCCAGTAGTATCTCCCAGGGGAGGAACACCGGGGAGCTGTTTTTT. Translation: CASSISQGRNTGELFF.

The rearrangement uses TRBV2 and TRBJ1-4, with D hard to call. CDR3 length equals 11 residues. The V and J ends lost 5 bases and 5 bases respectively, with 3 bases between them. The V gene's germline CDR1 is SNHLY and CDR2 FYNNEI. DNA of the CDR3: TGTGCCAGCAGTTACAATGAAAAACTGTTTTTT. This encodes CASSYNEKLFF. The whole variable domain, filled in from reference TRBV2 and TRBJ1-4, reads EPEVTQTPSHQVTQMGQEVILRCVPISNHLYFYWYRQILGQKVEFLVSFYNNEISEKSEIFDDQFSVERPDGSNFTLKIRSTKLEDSAMYFCASSYNEKLFFGSGTQLSVL.

This clone was detected only a few times. V and J are TRBV5-1 and TRBJ1-1; D remains unclear. This CDR3 region has 15 residues. Germline V gives CDR1 SGHRS, CDR2 YFSETQ. V dropped 4 bases and J dropped 0 bases, with 13 bases sitting between them. The CDR3 loop is CASSLSSTVNTEAFF. DNA for the CDR3: TGCGCCAGCAGCCTAAGCTCGACGGTGAACACTGAAGCTTTCTTT. Full variable domain (missing parts from reference TRBV5-1 and TRBJ1-1): KAGVTQTPRYLIKTRGQQVTLSCSPISGHRSVSWYQQTPGQGLQFLFEYFSETQRNKGNFPGRFSGRQFSNSRSEMNVSTLELGDSALYLCASSLSSTVNTEAFFGQGTRLTVV.

The chain has TRBV7-2 and TRBJ2-1, with D uncertain. CDR1 SGHTA and CDR2 FQGNSA come from the germline V gene. This CDR3 contains 15 residues. Trimming pared 0 bases from V and 0 bases from J, leaving 6 bases between. This chain's CDR3 is CASSLAAGSYNEQFF. DNA of the CDR3: TGTGCCAGCAGCTTAGCAGCAGGCTCCTACAATGAGCAGTTCTTC.

The chain carries TRBV6-1 and TRBJ2-1; TRBD2 matches 9 bases. V was clipped by 8 bases and J by 5 bases; unmatched bases: 7. The germline CDR1 and CDR2 sequences are MNHNS and SASEGT. This CDR3 has 14 residues. Here the CDR3 reads CASGGLALHNEQFF. The CDR3, as DNA: TGTGCCAGCGGAGGACTAGCGCTACACAATGAGCAGTTCTTC.

The rearrangement links TRBV9 to TRBJ2-1, with 12 positions matching TRBD2. The CDR3 is made up of 17 amino acids. Trimming cost V 4 bases and J 0 bases; bases outside gene matches: 5. The germline V gene encodes CDR1 SGDLS and CDR2 YYNGEE. CDR3 nucleotide sequence: TGTGCCAGCAGCTTCGGGACTAGCGGGCTCTCCTACAATGAGCAGTTCTTC. This translates into CASSFGTSGLSYNEQFF.

In this sample, this clone turned up once. The chain uses TRBV5-1 and TRBJ2-1; a weak D match, TRBD2 (6 bases). CDR1 and CDR2 from the germline V gene are SGHRS and YFSETQ. V shed 3 bases and J shed 1 base, with 17 bases lying between them. The CDR3 consists of 17 residues. The CDR3 region is CASSSGAGRRSYNEQFF. The CDR3 coding sequence is TGCGCCAGCAGCTCTGGAGCAGGGAGGAGGTCCTACAATGAGCAGTTCTTC.

This chain uses TRBV29-1 with TRBJ2-3; 8 nucleotides align to TRBD1. Germline loops: CDR1 SQVTM, CDR2 ANQGSEA. After removal of 0 bases from V and 1 base from J, the junction contained 6 bases not matched to a gene. The CDR3 contains 16 residues. In DNA form, the CDR3 reads TGCAGCGTTGAAGATCTTAAGACAGGGGGCACAGATACGCAGTATTTT. Amino acid sequence: CSVEDLKTGGTDTQYF.

This clone was detected only a few times. The J gene is TRBJ2-2, the V gene TRBV29-1; 9 bases map to TRBD1. CDR3 length: 15 amino acids. V shed 1 base and J 9 bases; nucleotides not matched to a gene: 9. Germline CDR1 reads SQVTM; CDR2 reads ANQGSEA. CDR3 residues: CSVEGRGQGPRELFF. In DNA form, the CDR3 reads TGCAGCGTTGAAGGGAGGGGACAGGGCCCCCGGGAGCTGTTTTTT.

This clone was seen a handful of times. The rearrangement links TRBV30 to TRBJ1-4, with D unresolved. CDR3 size: 13 residues. V lost 3 bases and J lost 10, with 15 bases in between. Germline values: CDR1 GTSNPN, CDR2 SVGIG (reference sequence). Here the CDR3 reads CAWSLGTLTKLFF. In DNA form, the CDR3 reads TGTGCCTGGAGCCTGGGCACATTAACAAAACTGTTTTTT. Combining the CDR3 with reference TRBV30 and TRBJ1-4 gives the whole variable domain SQTIHQWPATLVQPVGSPLSLECTVEGTSNPNLYWYRQAAGRGLQLLFYSVGIGQISSEVPQNLSASRPQDRQFILSSKKLLLSDSGFYLCAWSLGTLTKLFFGSGTQLSVL.

The CDR3 region has the DNA TGCGCCAGCAGTGAGGGGAAACCGGGACTAGCCCCGTCCGGTACGCAGTATTTT. It encodes CASSEGKPGLAPSGTQYF. The V call is TRBV10-1, the J call TRBJ2-3; TRBD2 matches 9 bases. CDR1 is WNHNN, CDR2 SYGVQD, per germline (reference sequence). J gave up 8 bases and V 2 bases, and 17 bases lay outside the gene matches. The CDR3 spans 18 residues.

The chain links TRBV6-5 to TRBJ2-1; possible D gene TRBD2, 5 bases. The CDR3 is 12 amino acids. Between the trimmed V and J ends, which lost 8 bases and 3 bases, there was a span of 8 bases. Germline-derived CDR1 and CDR2 are MNHEY and SVGAGI. CDR3 coding DNA: TGTGCCAGCGGGAGATACTACAATGAGCAGTTCTTC. Translated, it gives CASGRYYNEQFF.

The chain employs TRBV29-1 and TRBJ2-3; maybe TRBD2 (5 bases). The CDR3 contains 13 residues. V dropped 8 bases and J dropped 4 bases, with 16 bases sitting between them. CDR1 and CDR2 from the germline V gene are SQVTM and ANQGSEA. The CDR3 DNA follows: TGCAGCTCTCTAGGCCCGGGGTCAGATACGCAGTATTTT. Translating it yields CSSLGPGSDTQYF.